Listed below are T cell receptor beta chains from one sample, sequenced in a study of blood T cell repertoires in COVID-19. TCRdb's table, derived via immunoSEQ multiplex PCR, lists solely in-frame clones and lacks some. The sample holds about 210,000 clones, 65% to 85% seen once. The sequenced sample was PBMCs or T cells enriched from blood (not recorded which). These receptor sequences come from a young man with acute COVID-19. Both conserved end residues are part of each CDR3. The D gene is left open where the match is weak. Rows give clone size only sometimes, using once, few, many, or a class for an expanded clone.

abundance	j_gene	v_gene	d_gene	CDR3aa	CDR3nt
NA	TRBJ1-3	TRBV5-1	TRBD1	CASSLQGDTIYF	TGCGCCAGCAGCTTACAGGGGGACACCATATATTTT
NA	TRBJ1-5	TRBV29-1	NA	CSTGVGLDQPQHF	TGCAGCACTGGGGTGGGGCTCGATCAGCCCCAGCATTTT
NA	TRBJ2-2	TRBV5-4	NA	CASSLKSQGSGELFF	TGTGCCAGCAGCCTTAAGTCGCAGGGGTCCGGGGAGCTGTTTTTT
NA	TRBJ1-2	TRBV21-1	NA	CASRVQGNYGYTF	TGTGCCAGCAGAGTACAGGGGAACTATGGCTACACCTTC
NA	TRBJ2-3	TRBV2	NA	CASSELAGGTDTQYF	TGTGCCAGCAGCGAATTGGCAGGGGGCACAGATACGCAGTATTTT
NA	TRBJ2-1	TRBV18	TRBD1	CASSPTGQGSNEQFF	TGTGCCAGCTCACCAACCGGACAGGGGAGTAATGAGCAGTTCTTC
NA	TRBJ1-2	TRBV5-4	NA	CASSFGTPQTYGYTF	TGTGCCAGCAGCTTCGGGACACCACAGACTTATGGCTACACCTTC
NA	TRBJ2-1	TRBV3-1/TRBV3-2	NA	CASSQDSGYFEQFF	TGTGCCAGCAGCCAGGACAGCGGATACTTTGAGCAGTTCTTC
NA	TRBJ1-5	TRBV21-1	NA	CASSKGTGGNQPQHF	TGTGCCAGCAGCAAAGGGACAGGGGGCAATCAGCCCCAGCATTTT
NA	TRBJ1-4	TRBV10-3	TRBD1	CAIRGQGAEKLFF	TGTGCCATCAGGGGACAGGGGGCTGAAAAACTGTTTTTT
NA	TRBJ2-2	TRBV21-1	NA	CASKRKEGSVGELFF	TGTGCCAGCAAGAGGAAGGAGGGGTCGGTCGGGGAGCTGTTTTTT
NA	TRBJ2-1	TRBV2	NA	CASSKQGRDEQFF	TGTGCCAGCAGTAAACAGGGACGGGATGAGCAGTTCTTC
few	TRBJ1-2	TRBV3-1/TRBV3-2	NA	CASSQGGPYGYTF	TGTGCCAGCAGCCAAGGTGGGCCCTATGGCTACACCTTC
NA	TRBJ1-1	TRBV14	TRBD1	CASSQGQGKNTEAFF	TGTGCCAGCAGCCAGGGACAGGGCAAGAACACTGAAGCTTTCTTT
few	TRBJ2-3	TRBV6-4	NA	CASSSKAGSTDTQYF	TGTGCCAGCAGTTCTAAGGCGGGCAGCACAGATACGCAGTATTTT
NA	TRBJ1-1	TRBV19	TRBD1	CASKGQSSNTEAFF	TGTGCCAGTAAGGGACAGTCCTCGAACACTGAAGCTTTCTTT
few	TRBJ2-7	TRBV6-5	NA	CASSYSGTEQYF	TGTGCCAGCAGTTACTCAGGGACAGAGCAGTACTTC
NA	TRBJ2-7	TRBV19	NA	CASSPRGRSYEQYF	TGTGCCAGTAGTCCGCGGGGCAGATCCTACGAGCAGTACTTC
NA	TRBJ2-1	TRBV6-5	NA	CASMRDIEQFF	TGTGCCAGCATGAGGGACATTGAGCAGTTCTTC
once	TRBJ1-5	TRBV5-5	NA	CASSISQGVNQPQHF	TGTGCCAGCAGTATTTCACAGGGAGTCAATCAGCCCCAGCATTTT
NA	TRBJ1-3	TRBV7-6	NA	CASSLATDSSGNTIYF	TGTGCCAGCAGCTTAGCTACGGACAGCTCTGGAAACACCATATATTTT
once	TRBJ1-5	TRBV20-1	NA	CSASPSPQSAQHF	TGCAGTGCTAGTCCCAGTCCTCAATCAGCCCAGCATTTT
NA	TRBJ2-3	TRBV9	TRBD2	CASSGSGGAGDTQYF	TGTGCCAGCAGCGGTAGCGGGGGGGCGGGAGATACGCAGTATTTT
NA	TRBJ1-3	TRBV9	NA	CASNAQGVSGNTIYF	TGTGCCAGCAACGCGCAGGGTGTCTCTGGAAACACCATATATTTT
NA	TRBJ1-3	TRBV10-3	TRBD1	CATEDRGLGNTIYF	TGTGCCACCGAGGACAGGGGGCTTGGAAACACCATATATTTT
NA	TRBJ1-3	TRBV5-1	TRBD1	CASSSPGQGGNTIYF	TGCGCCAGCAGCTCACCGGGACAGGGTGGAAACACCATATATTTT